This is a list of T cell receptor beta chains from one sample in a study of shared clonotypes between healthy human individuals. Sequenced by immunoSEQ multiplex PCR; TCRdb stores in-frame clones only, minus some. The table has a few million clones, more than 80% seen once. The sequenced material came from naive CD4+ T cells sorted from blood. The receptor source for this set is a man aged 18 to 30 in good health. CDR3s include the opening cysteine and the closing phenylalanine or tryptophan. The D gene is left open where the match is weak. Where a row states a size, it is once, few, many or the class of an expanded clone; other rows omit it.

V gene: TRBV11-2; J gene: TRBJ2-2; CDR3 length: 14; D gene: TRBD1; clone size: NA; CDR3 DNA: TGTGCCAGCACTAGAAATGACAGGGCCGGGGAGCTGTTTTTT; CDR3 protein: CASTRNDRAGELFF
V gene: TRBV6-5; J gene: TRBJ2-7; CDR3 length: 14; D gene: TRBD1; clone size: NA; CDR3 DNA: TGTGCCAGCAGTTACGTACAGGGGACCTACGAGCAGTACTTC; CDR3 protein: CASSYVQGTYEQYF
V gene: TRBV4-1; J gene: TRBJ2-1; CDR3 length: 12; D gene: NA; clone size: NA; CDR3 DNA: TGCGCCAGCAGCCAAGACGATGGTGAGCAGTTCTTC; CDR3 protein: CASSQDDGEQFF
V gene: TRBV2; J gene: TRBJ2-1; CDR3 length: 15; D gene: TRBD2; clone size: NA; CDR3 DNA: TGTGCCAGCAGTGAAATTGGCGGGAGCTACAATGAGCAGTTCTTC; CDR3 protein: CASSEIGGSYNEQFF
V gene: TRBV18; J gene: TRBJ2-7; CDR3 length: 15; D gene: TRBD2; clone size: NA; CDR3 DNA: TGTGCCAGCTCCGAGACTAGCGGGGGGGCATACGAGCAGTACTTC; CDR3 protein: CASSETSGGAYEQYF
V gene: TRBV6-1; J gene: TRBJ1-5; CDR3 length: 14; D gene: NA; clone size: NA; CDR3 DNA: TGTGCCAGCAGTAAAGAACAGGGCAATCAGCCCCAGCATTTT; CDR3 protein: CASSKEQGNQPQHF
V gene: TRBV5-6; J gene: TRBJ2-7; CDR3 length: 14; D gene: NA; clone size: NA; CDR3 DNA: TGTGCCAGCAGCTTGGGTAACAGGGAGTACGAGCAGTACTTC; CDR3 protein: CASSLGNREYEQYF
V gene: TRBV2; J gene: TRBJ2-3; CDR3 length: 15; D gene: NA; clone size: NA; CDR3 DNA: TGTGCCAGCAGTGAAGGGACAGCCCACACAGATACGCAGTATTTT; CDR3 protein: CASSEGTAHTDTQYF
V gene: TRBV5-1; J gene: TRBJ2-1; CDR3 length: 15; D gene: NA; clone size: NA; CDR3 DNA: TGCGCCAGCAGCTTGGTACAGGACTTTAGTGATGAGCAGTTCTTC; CDR3 protein: CASSLVQDFSDEQFF
V gene: TRBV27; J gene: TRBJ2-7; CDR3 length: 11; D gene: TRBD1; clone size: NA; CDR3 DNA: TGTGCCAGCAGTGATGGACAGGGTCCGTACTTC; CDR3 protein: CASSDGQGPYF
V gene: TRBV18; J gene: TRBJ2-5; CDR3 length: 12; D gene: NA; clone size: NA; CDR3 DNA: TGTGCCAGCTCACCAACGGAAGAGACCCAGTACTTC; CDR3 protein: CASSPTEETQYF
V gene: TRBV6-6; J gene: TRBJ1-1; CDR3 length: 14; D gene: NA; clone size: few; CDR3 DNA: TGTGCCAGCAGTTACTCGGGAGGTAACACTGAAGCTTTCTTT; CDR3 protein: CASSYSGGNTEAFF
V gene: TRBV5-1; J gene: TRBJ2-1; CDR3 length: 15; D gene: NA; clone size: NA; CDR3 DNA: TGCGCCAGCAGCTTGGGGCCCGAGATTTACAATGAGCAGTTCTTC; CDR3 protein: CASSLGPEIYNEQFF
V gene: TRBV18; J gene: TRBJ1-1; CDR3 length: 18; D gene: TRBD1; clone size: NA; CDR3 DNA: TGTGCCAGCTCACGTTTTTCCGGCGGACAGGGAACTAACACTGAAGCTTTCTTT; CDR3 protein: CASSRFSGGQGTNTEAFF
V gene: TRBV5-3; J gene: TRBJ1-4; CDR3 length: 19; D gene: TRBD1; clone size: NA; CDR3 DNA: TGTGCCAGAAGCTTGGGAAAGGTGTCCGCGGGACAGCTTAATGAAAAACTGTTTTTT; CDR3 protein: CARSLGKVSAGQLNEKLFF
V gene: TRBV7-2; J gene: TRBJ2-7; CDR3 length: 15; D gene: TRBD1; clone size: NA; CDR3 DNA: TGTGCCAGCAGCCATAGTACAGGGGGCAAGTACGAGCAGTACTTC; CDR3 protein: CASSHSTGGKYEQYF
V gene: TRBV30; J gene: TRBJ1-1; CDR3 length: 13; D gene: NA; clone size: NA; CDR3 DNA: TGTGCCTGGAGAGAACTACCGAACACTGAAGCTTTCTTT; CDR3 protein: CAWRELPNTEAFF
V gene: TRBV18; J gene: TRBJ2-1; CDR3 length: 15; D gene: TRBD2; clone size: once; CDR3 DNA: TGTGCCAGCTCCCCCACTAGCGGGAGGCTCTATGAGCAGTTCTTC; CDR3 protein: CASSPTSGRLYEQFF
V gene: TRBV10-3; J gene: TRBJ2-5; CDR3 length: 15; D gene: TRBD2; clone size: NA; CDR3 DNA: TGTGCCTCGGGACTAGCGGGAGGGACAATGGAGACCCAGTACTTC; CDR3 protein: CASGLAGGTMETQYF
V gene: TRBV7-9; J gene: TRBJ2-5; CDR3 length: 14; D gene: NA; clone size: NA; CDR3 DNA: TGTGCCAGCAGCTTAGTTAATCTTCAAGAGACCCAGTACTTC; CDR3 protein: CASSLVNLQETQYF
V gene: TRBV5-1; J gene: TRBJ1-6; CDR3 length: 15; D gene: TRBD1; clone size: NA; CDR3 DNA: TGCGCCAGCAGCCCGCAACAGGGGACTAAATCACCCCTCCACTTT; CDR3 protein: CASSPQQGTKSPLHF
V gene: TRBV7-2; J gene: TRBJ2-1; CDR3 length: 19; D gene: NA; clone size: NA; CDR3 DNA: NA; CDR3 protein: CASSSEQFFGPGTHREQFF
V gene: TRBV7-9; J gene: TRBJ2-5; CDR3 length: 12; D gene: NA; clone size: NA; CDR3 DNA: TGTGCCAGCAGCTTAAAGGGGTACGCCCAGTACTTC; CDR3 protein: CASSLKGYAQYF
V gene: TRBV11-2; J gene: TRBJ1-6; CDR3 length: 18; D gene: NA; clone size: NA; CDR3 DNA: TGTGCCAGCACCTCAATAGGGATCGTAAAAGGGTATAATTCACCCCTCCACTTT; CDR3 protein: CASTSIGIVKGYNSPLHF
V gene: TRBV19; J gene: TRBJ1-3; CDR3 length: 12; D gene: NA; clone size: NA; CDR3 DNA: TGTGCCAGTCGGACAGCCCGAAACACCATATATTTT; CDR3 protein: CASRTARNTIYF
V gene: TRBV7-9; J gene: TRBJ2-3; CDR3 length: 16; D gene: TRBD2; clone size: NA; CDR3 DNA: TGTGCCAGCAGCTCCTTTAGCGGGGGGGCCGCAGATACGCAGTATTTT; CDR3 protein: CASSSFSGGAADTQYF
V gene: TRBV2; J gene: TRBJ2-2; CDR3 length: 15; D gene: NA; clone size: NA; CDR3 DNA: TGTGCCAGCAGCTCTGGGGGGTCCAACACCGGGGAGCTGTTTTTT; CDR3 protein: CASSSGGSNTGELFF
V gene: TRBV7-2; J gene: TRBJ1-2; CDR3 length: 14; D gene: NA; clone size: NA; CDR3 DNA: TGTGCCAGCAGCTCCGGGACCCTCAACTATGGCTACACCTTC; CDR3 protein: CASSSGTLNYGYTF
V gene: TRBV28; J gene: TRBJ2-2; CDR3 length: 12; D gene: NA; clone size: NA; CDR3 DNA: TGTGCCAGCAGTACCGGACAGTCGGAGCTGTTTTTT; CDR3 protein: CASSTGQSELFF
V gene: TRBV30; J gene: TRBJ2-7; CDR3 length: 12; D gene: TRBD2; clone size: NA; CDR3 DNA: TGTGCCTGTGGGACTAGCTCCTACGAGCAGTACTTC; CDR3 protein: CACGTSSYEQYF
V gene: TRBV19; J gene: TRBJ2-4; CDR3 length: 19; D gene: TRBD1; clone size: NA; CDR3 DNA: TGTGCCAGTAGTATAGAAATGGGACAGAACAAGGGAACCAAAAACATTCAGTACTTC; CDR3 protein: CASSIEMGQNKGTKNIQYF
V gene: TRBV7-2; J gene: TRBJ1-5; CDR3 length: 15; D gene: TRBD1; clone size: NA; CDR3 DNA: TGTGCCAGCAGCACCCGACAGGGCGGCAATCAGCCCCAGCATTTT; CDR3 protein: CASSTRQGGNQPQHF
V gene: TRBV6-6; J gene: TRBJ1-2; CDR3 length: 14; D gene: TRBD1; clone size: NA; CDR3 DNA: TGTGCCAGCAGGGACAGGTTACTACTCTATGGCTACACCTTC; CDR3 protein: CASRDRLLLYGYTF
V gene: TRBV7-6; J gene: TRBJ1-1; CDR3 length: 13; D gene: NA; clone size: NA; CDR3 DNA: TGTGCCAGCAGCTTAGCGTTGGTTTCGGAAGCTTTCTTT; CDR3 protein: CASSLALVSEAFF